This T cell receptor (beta chain) was sequenced in a study of cytomegalovirus exposure and HLA in healthy donors (dated by TCRdb to about 2017). At the level of the whole study: According to a later analysis, the 120 or so validation repertoires were produced on the same platform as the roughly 600 repertoires of the first cohort. High-throughput TCR immunosequencing, statistical association of individual TCRs with disease status, and machine learning were combined to predict cytomegalovirus infection status. The aim of the study was to test whether cataloging public T cell receptors could identify signatures of past pathogen exposure. In addition to the first cohort of 650 to 800 subjects, a separate validation cohort of around 110 different subjects was used. Overall study outcomes, separate from this receptor: In both the original and validation cohorts, the classifier was reported to diagnose cytomegalovirus status with high specificity and sensitivity. The study gave a list of more than 150 TCR beta chains associated with cytomegalovirus. In a later analysis, TCRs clustered in the first cohort were found to also tend to co-occur in the roughly 110 validation repertoires, with approximately 95% of cluster scores above 0. In vitro tests confirmed that a few of the cytomegalovirus-associated TCR beta chains recognize cytomegalovirus antigens. All 120 or so repertoires were used to score co-occurrence in the validation cohort in a later analysis, because that analysis had no HLA typing for the cohort. Most TCR sequences were observed very rarely across donors, whereas some public TCRs were present in many individuals. It was suggested by the authors that the approach could potentially be generalized to other disease states and immunological phenotypes.

Worth noting for this clone: Its antigen remains unidentified. Base qualities are not provided; no much larger clone lies one nucleotide away.

Libraries were made using the immunoSEQ multiplex PCR assay. In the source study's methods: A statistical classification framework was built for diagnosing cytomegalovirus status from the catalog of TCR beta chain sequences. TCRdb limited this immuneACCESS table to in-frame rearrangements with V and J called. A share of clones is missing; checked studies link under half to unresolved V genes, and the rest is unexplained. V and J calls and clone size are given by that table; D and trimming were obtained from the DNA. This sample holds 160,000 or so clones; roughly nine tenths were observed only once. The ten most abundant clones make up roughly 3% of the sample. The germline V gene sets CDR1 to SGDLS and CDR2 to YYNGEE. V is cut back by 4 bases and J by 6 bases, with 11 bases in the junction unmatched. Taken from cysteine to phenylalanine, the CDR3 has 17 residues. Only the CDR3 region is kept as DNA, spanning 51 bases read in frame from base 1.

The donors were included in the validation cohort of some 110 subjects, a group kept apart from the roughly 680-subject first cohort. This TCR derives from a man in his late teens or twenties in good health and CMV-seropositive. The receptor chain draws on TRBV9 and TRBJ2-3, and 13 junction bases match TRBD2. Source material: PBMCs. The CDR3 amino acid sequence is: CASSPIFGTSGADTQYF. The DNA sequence is TGTGCCAGCAGCCCAATTTTCGGGACTAGCGGGGCCGATACGCAGTATTTT.